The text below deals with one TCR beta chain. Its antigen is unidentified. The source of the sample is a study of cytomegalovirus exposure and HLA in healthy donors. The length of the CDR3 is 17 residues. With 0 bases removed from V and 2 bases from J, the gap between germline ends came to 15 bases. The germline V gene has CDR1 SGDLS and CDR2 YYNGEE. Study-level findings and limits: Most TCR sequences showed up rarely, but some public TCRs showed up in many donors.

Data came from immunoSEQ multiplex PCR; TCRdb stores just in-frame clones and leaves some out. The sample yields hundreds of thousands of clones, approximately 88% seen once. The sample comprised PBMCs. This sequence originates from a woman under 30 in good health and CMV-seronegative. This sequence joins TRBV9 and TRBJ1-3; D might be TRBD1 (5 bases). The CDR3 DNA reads TGTGCCAGCAGCGTAGGGGCCCACAGGTCCACTGGAAACACCATATATTTT. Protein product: CASSVGAHRSTGNTIYF. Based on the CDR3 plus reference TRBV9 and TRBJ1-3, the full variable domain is DSGVTQTPKHLITATGQRVTLRCSPRSGDLSVYWYQQSLDQGLQFLIQYYNGEERAKGNILERFSAQQFPDLHSELNLSSLELGDSALYFCASSVGAHRSTGNTIYFGEGSWLTVV.